The following is a TCR beta chain sequence with its context. This sample stems from a study of T cell changes during pregnancy in multiple sclerosis. Clones were sequenced by immunoSEQ multiplex PCR, and TCRdb holds only the in-frame ones, with some missing. The repertoire includes 99,000 or so clones, 80% to 95% of them detected once, and about 0.98% sits in the top ten. The input for sequencing was peripheral blood, taken after pregnancy. This TCR was recovered from a female donor with multiple sclerosis, enrolled in a pregnancy study.

The CDR3 protein is CASSYSSGGLNEQYF. In nucleotides, the CDR3 is TGTGCCAGCAGTTACTCGTCAGGGGGCTTGAACGAGCAGTACTTC. The chain recombines TRBV6-5 with TRBJ2-7; 8 bases match TRBD1. The CDR3 has 15 residues. V trimming: 0 bases; J trimming: 5 bases; junction bases outside the gene matches: 6. The germline CDR1 and CDR2 sequences are MNHEY and SVGAGI.